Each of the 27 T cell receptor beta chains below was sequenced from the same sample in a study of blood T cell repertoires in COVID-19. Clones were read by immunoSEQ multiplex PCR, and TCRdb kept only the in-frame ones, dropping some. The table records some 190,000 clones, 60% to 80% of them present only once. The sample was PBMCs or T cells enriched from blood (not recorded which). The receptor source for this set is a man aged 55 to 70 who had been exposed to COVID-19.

Here the CDR3 DNA reads TGCGCCAGCAGTGATCAGAGACAACCGAACACTGAAGCTTTCTTT. This gives the protein CASSDQRQPNTEAFF. The chain carries TRBV10-1 and TRBJ1-1; D is uncertain. This CDR3 comprises 15 residues. CDR1 and CDR2 from the germline V gene are WNHNN and SYGVQD (reference sequence). Trimming cost V 3 bases and J 1 base, with 12 bases left between them.

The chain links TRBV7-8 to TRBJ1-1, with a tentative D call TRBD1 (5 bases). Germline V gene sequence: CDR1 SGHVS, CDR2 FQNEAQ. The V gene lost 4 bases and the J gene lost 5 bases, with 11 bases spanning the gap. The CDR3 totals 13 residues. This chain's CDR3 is CASSSEGWTEAFF. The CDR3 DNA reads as TGTGCCAGCAGCTCGGAGGGGTGGACTGAAGCTTTCTTT.

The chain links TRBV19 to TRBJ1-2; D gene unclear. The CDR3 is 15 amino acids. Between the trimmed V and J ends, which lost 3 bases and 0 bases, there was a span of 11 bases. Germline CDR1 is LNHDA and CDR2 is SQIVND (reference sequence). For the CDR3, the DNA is TGTGCCAGTAGTATGGCCCAGATTACTAACTATGGCTACACCTTC. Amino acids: CASSMAQITNYGYTF.

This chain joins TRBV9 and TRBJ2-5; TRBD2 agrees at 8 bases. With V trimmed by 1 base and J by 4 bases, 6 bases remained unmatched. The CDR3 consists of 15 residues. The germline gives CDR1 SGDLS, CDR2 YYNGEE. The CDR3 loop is CASSVTPGGRETQYF. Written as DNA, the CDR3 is TGTGCCAGCAGCGTAACCCCGGGGGGGCGAGAGACCCAGTACTTC.

This CDR3 reads CAWSRQGSEQYF. DNA for the CDR3: TGTGCCTGGAGTAGACAGGGGTCCGAGCAGTACTTC. The gene calls are TRBV30 and TRBJ2-7; 8 positions agree with TRBD1. The germline V gene has CDR1 GTSNPN and CDR2 SVGIG (reference sequence). The CDR3 is 12 residues long. V dropped 2 bases and J dropped 6; count of bases not matched to a gene: 3.

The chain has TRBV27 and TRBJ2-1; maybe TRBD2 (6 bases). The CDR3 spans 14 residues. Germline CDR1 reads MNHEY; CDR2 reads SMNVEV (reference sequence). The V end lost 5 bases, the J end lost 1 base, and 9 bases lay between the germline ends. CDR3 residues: CASSPGSSYNEQFF. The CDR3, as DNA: TGTGCCAGCAGTCCCGGGAGTTCCTACAATGAGCAGTTCTTC.

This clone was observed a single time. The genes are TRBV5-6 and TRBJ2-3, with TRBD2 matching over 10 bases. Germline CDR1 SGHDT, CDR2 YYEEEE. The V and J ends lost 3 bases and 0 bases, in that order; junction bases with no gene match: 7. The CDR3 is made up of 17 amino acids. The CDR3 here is CASSWARLAGSTDTQYF. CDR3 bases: TGTGCCAGCAGCTGGGCCCGACTAGCGGGCAGCACAGATACGCAGTATTTT.

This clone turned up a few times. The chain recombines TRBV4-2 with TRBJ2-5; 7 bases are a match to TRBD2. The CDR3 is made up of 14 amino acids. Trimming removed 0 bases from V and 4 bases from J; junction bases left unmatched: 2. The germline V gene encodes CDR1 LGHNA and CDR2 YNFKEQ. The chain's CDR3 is CASSQEQRGETQYF. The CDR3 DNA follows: TGTGCCAGCAGCCAAGAGCAGCGGGGAGAGACCCAGTACTTC.

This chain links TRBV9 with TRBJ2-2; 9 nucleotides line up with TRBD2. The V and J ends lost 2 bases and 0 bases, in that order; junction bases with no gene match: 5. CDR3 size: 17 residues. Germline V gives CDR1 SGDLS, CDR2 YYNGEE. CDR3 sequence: CASSVQTSGPNTGELFF. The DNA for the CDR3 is TGTGCCAGCAGCGTTCAGACTAGCGGACCGAACACCGGGGAGCTGTTTTTT.

CDR3: CASSHRPGGHGYTF. The CDR3 bases are TGCGCCAGCAGCCACCGACCCGGGGGACATGGCTACACCTTC. The chain has TRBV4-3 and TRBJ1-2, with D possibly TRBD1 on 5 matching bases. Trimming shortened V by 3 bases and J by 6 bases, and 14 bases separated the two germline ends. The CDR3 is made up of 14 amino acids. Germline CDR1 reads LGHNA; CDR2 reads YSLEER.

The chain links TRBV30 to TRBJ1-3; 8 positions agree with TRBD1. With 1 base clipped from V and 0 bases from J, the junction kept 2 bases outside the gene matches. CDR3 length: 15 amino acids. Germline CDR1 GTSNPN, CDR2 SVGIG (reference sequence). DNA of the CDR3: TGTGCCTGGAGTGGGGACAGGAGCTCTGGAAACACCATATATTTT. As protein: CAWSGDRSSGNTIYF.

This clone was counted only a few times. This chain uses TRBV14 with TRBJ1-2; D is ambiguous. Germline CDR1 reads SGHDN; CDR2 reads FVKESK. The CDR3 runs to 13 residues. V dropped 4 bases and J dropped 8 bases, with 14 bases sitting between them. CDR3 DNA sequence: TGTGCCAGCAGCCTAAGTCTGAGGGAAGGCTACACCTTC. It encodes CASSLSLREGYTF.

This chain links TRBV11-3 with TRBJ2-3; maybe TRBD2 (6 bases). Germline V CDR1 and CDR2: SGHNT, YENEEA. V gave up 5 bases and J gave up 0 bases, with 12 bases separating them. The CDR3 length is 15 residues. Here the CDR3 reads CASSQLASSTDTQYF. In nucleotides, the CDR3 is TGTGCCAGCAGCCAACTAGCCTCTAGCACAGATACGCAGTATTTT.

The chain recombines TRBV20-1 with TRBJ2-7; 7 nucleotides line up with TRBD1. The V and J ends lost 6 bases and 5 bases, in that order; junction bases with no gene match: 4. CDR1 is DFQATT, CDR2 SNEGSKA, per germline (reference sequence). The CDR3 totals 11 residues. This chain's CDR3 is CSAEQGNEQYF. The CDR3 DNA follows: TGCAGTGCGGAACAGGGGAACGAGCAGTACTTC.

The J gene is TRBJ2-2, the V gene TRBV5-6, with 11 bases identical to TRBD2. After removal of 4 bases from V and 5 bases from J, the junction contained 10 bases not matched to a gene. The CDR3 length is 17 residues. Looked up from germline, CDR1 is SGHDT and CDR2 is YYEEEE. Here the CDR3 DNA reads TGTGCCAGCAGCGCCAAACTAGCGGGAGTAGGGACCGGGGAGCTGTTTTTT. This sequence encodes CASSAKLAGVGTGELFF.

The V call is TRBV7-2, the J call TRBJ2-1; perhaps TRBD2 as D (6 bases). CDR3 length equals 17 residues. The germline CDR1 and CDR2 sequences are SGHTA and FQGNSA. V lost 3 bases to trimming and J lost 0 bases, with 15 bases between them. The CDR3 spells CASSLRGGSSSYNEQFF. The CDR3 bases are TGTGCCAGCAGCTTGCGGGGTGGAAGTAGCTCCTACAATGAGCAGTTCTTC.

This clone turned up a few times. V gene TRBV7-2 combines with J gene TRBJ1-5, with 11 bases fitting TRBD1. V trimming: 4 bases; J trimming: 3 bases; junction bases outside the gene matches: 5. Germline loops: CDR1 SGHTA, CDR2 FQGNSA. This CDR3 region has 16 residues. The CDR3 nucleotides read TGTGCCAGCAGCTCCTGGACAGGGGGCTTCAATCAGCCCCAGCATTTT. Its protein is CASSSWTGGFNQPQHF. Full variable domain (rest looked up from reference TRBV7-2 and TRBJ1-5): GAGVSQSPSNKVTEKGKDVELRCDPISGHTALYWYRQSLGQGLEFLIYFQGNSAPDKSGLPSDRFSAERTGGSVSTLTIQRTQQEDSAVYLCASSSWTGGFNQPQHFGDGTRLSIL.

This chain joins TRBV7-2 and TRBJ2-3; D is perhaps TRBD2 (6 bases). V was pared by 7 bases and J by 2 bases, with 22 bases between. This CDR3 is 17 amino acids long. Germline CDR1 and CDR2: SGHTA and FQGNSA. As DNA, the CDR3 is TGTGCCAGCAAACAACAGAGCCTGCGGGGACTCACAGATACGCAGTATTTT. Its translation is CASKQQSLRGLTDTQYF.

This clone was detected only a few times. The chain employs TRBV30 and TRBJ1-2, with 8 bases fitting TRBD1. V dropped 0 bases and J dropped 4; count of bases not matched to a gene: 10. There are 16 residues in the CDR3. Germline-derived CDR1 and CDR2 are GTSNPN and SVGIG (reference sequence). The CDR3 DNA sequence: TGTGCCTGGAGTGTCGGGGCCAGGGGGCATTTCTATGGCTACACCTTC. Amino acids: CAWSVGARGHFYGYTF.

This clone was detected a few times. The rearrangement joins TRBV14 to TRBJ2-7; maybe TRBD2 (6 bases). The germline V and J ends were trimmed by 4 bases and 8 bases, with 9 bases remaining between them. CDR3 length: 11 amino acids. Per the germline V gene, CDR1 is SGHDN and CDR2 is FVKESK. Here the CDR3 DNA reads TGTGCCAGCAGCCGGGACTGGCAGCAGTACTTC. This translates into CASSRDWQQYF.

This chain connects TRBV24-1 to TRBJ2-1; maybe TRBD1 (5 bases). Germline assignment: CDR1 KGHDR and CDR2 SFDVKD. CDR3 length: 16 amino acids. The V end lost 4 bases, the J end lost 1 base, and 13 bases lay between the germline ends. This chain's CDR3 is CATSETVSWSYNEQFF. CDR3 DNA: TGTGCCACCAGTGAGACAGTCTCTTGGTCCTACAATGAGCAGTTCTTC.

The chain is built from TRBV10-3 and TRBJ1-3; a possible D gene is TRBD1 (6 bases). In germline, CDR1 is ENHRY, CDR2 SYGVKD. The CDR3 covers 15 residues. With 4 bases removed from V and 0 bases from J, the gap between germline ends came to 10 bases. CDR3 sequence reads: CAISATGLSGNTIYF. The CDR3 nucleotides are TGTGCCATCAGTGCCACAGGGCTCTCTGGAAACACCATATATTTT.

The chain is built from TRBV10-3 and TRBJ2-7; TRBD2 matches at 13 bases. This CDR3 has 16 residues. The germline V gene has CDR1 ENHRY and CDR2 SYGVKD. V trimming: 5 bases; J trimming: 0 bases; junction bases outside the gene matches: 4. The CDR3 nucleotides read TGTGCCATCAGTCCCTGGACTAGCGGGAGCTCCTACGAGCAGTACTTC. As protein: CAISPWTSGSSYEQYF.

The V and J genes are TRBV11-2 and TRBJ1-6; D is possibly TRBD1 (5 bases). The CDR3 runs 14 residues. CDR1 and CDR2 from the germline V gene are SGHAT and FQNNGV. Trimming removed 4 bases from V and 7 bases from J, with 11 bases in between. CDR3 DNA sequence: TGTGCCAGCAGCTCTTTGGGGGGGAATTCACCCCTCCACTTT. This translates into CASSSLGGNSPLHF. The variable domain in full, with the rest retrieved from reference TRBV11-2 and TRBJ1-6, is EAGVAQSPRYKIIEKRQSVAFWCNPISGHATLYWYQQILGQGPKLLIQFQNNGVVDDSQLPKDRFSAERLKGVDSTLKIQPAKLEDSAVYLCASSSLGGNSPLHFGNGTRLTVT.

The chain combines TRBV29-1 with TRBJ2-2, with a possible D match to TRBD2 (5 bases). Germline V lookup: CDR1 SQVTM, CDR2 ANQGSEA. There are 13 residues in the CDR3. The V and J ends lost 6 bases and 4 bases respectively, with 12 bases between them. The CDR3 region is CSVGTGSTGELFF. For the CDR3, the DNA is TGCAGCGTGGGCACGGGGAGCACCGGGGAGCTGTTTTTT.

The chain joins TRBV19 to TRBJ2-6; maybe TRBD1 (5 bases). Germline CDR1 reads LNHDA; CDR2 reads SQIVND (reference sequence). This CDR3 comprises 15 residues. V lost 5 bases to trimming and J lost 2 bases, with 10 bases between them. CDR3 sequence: CASSPAGTGANVLTF. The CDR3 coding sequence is TGTGCCAGTAGTCCAGCAGGGACTGGGGCCAACGTCCTGACTTTC. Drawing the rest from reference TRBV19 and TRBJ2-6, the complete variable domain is DGGITQSPKYLFRKEGQNVTLSCEQNLNHDAMYWYRQDPGQGLRLIYYSQIVNDFQKGDIAEGYSVSREKKESFPLTVTSAQKNPTAFYLCASSPAGTGANVLTFGAGSRLTVL.

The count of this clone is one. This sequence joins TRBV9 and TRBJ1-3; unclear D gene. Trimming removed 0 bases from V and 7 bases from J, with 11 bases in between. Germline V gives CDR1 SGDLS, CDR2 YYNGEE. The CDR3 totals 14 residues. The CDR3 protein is CASSVGSTENTIYF. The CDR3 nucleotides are TGTGCCAGCAGCGTAGGGAGTACGGAGAACACCATATATTTT.